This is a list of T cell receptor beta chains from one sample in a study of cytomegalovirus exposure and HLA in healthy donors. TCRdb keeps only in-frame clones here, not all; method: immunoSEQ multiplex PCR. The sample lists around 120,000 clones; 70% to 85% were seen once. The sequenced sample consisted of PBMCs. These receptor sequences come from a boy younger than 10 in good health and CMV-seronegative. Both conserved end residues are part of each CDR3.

CDR3: CASSLSTGSQGYTF
V: TRBV7-9
J: TRBJ1-2

CDR3: CASSHPPNLDSMNTEAFF
V: TRBV5-4
J: TRBJ1-1

CDR3: CASSEYPGGRSEQFF
V: TRBV6-4
J: TRBJ2-1

CDR3: CASSWTGTGGTDTQYF
V: TRBV5-1
J: TRBJ2-3

CDR3: CASSQDRLDTQYF
V: TRBV4-3
J: TRBJ2-3

CDR3: CASSVAGLSTGELFF
V: TRBV9
J: TRBJ2-2

CDR3: CASSQVAGDPDTQYF
V: TRBV4-1
J: TRBJ2-3

CDR3: CASSPKQGGSAANTIYF
V: TRBV18
J: TRBJ1-3

CDR3: CSVEIRRNTEAFF
V: TRBV29-1
J: TRBJ1-1

CDR3: CASATGYEQYF
V: TRBV6-1
J: TRBJ2-7

CDR3: CASSLDSVYRYNEQFF
V: TRBV11-2
J: TRBJ2-1

CDR3: CASRDAGTVHEKLFF
V: TRBV6-5
J: TRBJ1-4

CDR3: CASSLVAGEGVLTF
V: TRBV5-6
J: TRBJ2-6

CDR3: CSVEDPGNTGTSGPRETQYF
V: TRBV29-1
J: TRBJ2-5

CDR3: CASSPLGQRDTQYF
V: TRBV4-1
J: TRBJ2-3

CDR3: CAWSVGGWGTDTQYF
V: TRBV30
J: TRBJ2-3

CDR3: CASSSSGEYEQYF
V: TRBV5-6
J: TRBJ2-7

CDR3: CASSGNRVSSYNEQFF
V: TRBV5-1
J: TRBJ2-1

CDR3: CASSAAGASTDTQYF
V: TRBV7-3
J: TRBJ2-3

CDR3: CASSLTAYEEETQYF
V: TRBV27
J: TRBJ2-5

CDR3: CSVEVRGPGELFF
V: TRBV29-1
J: TRBJ2-2

CDR3: CASTPGGNYGYTF
V: TRBV7-9
J: TRBJ1-2

CDR3: CASSLPGNYGYTF
V: TRBV5-1
J: TRBJ1-2

CDR3: CASSPTSGETTDTQYF
V: TRBV6-4
J: TRBJ2-3

CDR3: CASSTSGGSLSDEQFF
V: TRBV4-3
J: TRBJ2-1

CDR3: CASSFGGEGTEAFF
V: TRBV11-3
J: TRBJ1-1

CDR3: CASSYSGRGTDTQYF
V: TRBV6-5
J: TRBJ2-3

CDR3: CAISAGQSSSTDTQYF
V: TRBV10-3
J: TRBJ2-3

CDR3: CASSDHREIQPQHF
V: TRBV25-1
J: TRBJ1-5

CDR3: CASSVSSGGAITYNEQFF
V: TRBV9
J: TRBJ2-1

CDR3: CASSLEHPGTEAFF
V: TRBV5-5
J: TRBJ1-1

CDR3: CASSLVDRGSRGYTF
V: TRBV7-2
J: TRBJ1-2

CDR3: CASSQNLRTSSFTGELFF
V: TRBV4-2
J: TRBJ2-2

CDR3: CASRARGQGSSKNIQYF
V: TRBV27
J: TRBJ2-4

CDR3: CASSEVSGGANEQFF
V: TRBV6-4
J: TRBJ2-1

CDR3: CASSDSGASYNEQFF
V: TRBV19
J: TRBJ2-1

CDR3: CASSLDRGNYGYTF
V: TRBV7-2
J: TRBJ1-2

CDR3: CASSFEGSTEAFF
V: TRBV7-9
J: TRBJ1-1

CDR3: CASGKDRDRSQDYGYTF
V: TRBV4-1
J: TRBJ1-2

CDR3: CASSVGSRGGANEKLFF
V: TRBV9
J: TRBJ1-4

CDR3: CASSVTSGREETQYF
V: TRBV10-1
J: TRBJ2-5

CDR3: CAAGEGANYGYTF
V: TRBV30
J: TRBJ1-2

CDR3: CASSPNDVSSYNEQFF
V: TRBV18
J: TRBJ2-1

CDR3: CASSSSGSTDTQYF
V: TRBV7-9
J: TRBJ2-3

CDR3: CASNRTGGTTEAFF
V: TRBV4-2
J: TRBJ1-1

CDR3: CAWSVLGGSTEAFF
V: TRBV30
J: TRBJ1-1

CDR3: CASGSSYNSPLHF
V: TRBV19
J: TRBJ1-6

CDR3: CASSQNVGGDIQYF
V: TRBV7-2
J: TRBJ2-4

CDR3: CASTRQGDYGYTF
V: TRBV7-9
J: TRBJ1-2

CDR3: CSVEGGANTGELFF
V: TRBV29-1
J: TRBJ2-2

CDR3: CASSLRQSYGYTF
V: TRBV5-1
J: TRBJ1-2

CDR3: CASSPGPPLEFF
V: TRBV5-5
J: TRBJ2-1

CDR3: CASSLAGGEGETQYF
V: TRBV5-1
J: TRBJ2-5

CDR3: CASTQNRGLPDTQYF
V: TRBV5-4
J: TRBJ2-3

CDR3: CASSYAGQDYEQYF
V: TRBV6-6
J: TRBJ2-7

CDR3: CASSLMGGSGTNTGELFF
V: TRBV13
J: TRBJ2-2

CDR3: CASSRDRVNTEAFF
V: TRBV19
J: TRBJ1-1